The next 28 T cell receptor beta chains were all read from a single sample in a study of shared clonotypes between healthy human individuals. Assay used: immunoSEQ multiplex PCR; TCRdb lists only in-frame clones, some missing. The sample includes roughly 500,000 clones, 75% to 85% of them seen just once. Sequencing used PBMCs. The receptors originated from a woman aged 40 to 55 in good health. Some clones in this sample may be carry-over from other donors' samples.

This clone occurred a few times. This sequence joins TRBV21-1 and TRBJ1-1; TRBD1 reflects the table's D call only, with no check against the DNA. TRBV21-1 is described as a pseudogene. CDR3 length: 15 amino acids. Written as DNA, the CDR3 is TGTGCCAGCAGCGGAGAGACAGGAGCACCCTGGGATGCTTTCTTT. It translates to CASSGETGAPWDAFF.

This CDR3 is CASFQEGYGYTF. The CDR3 DNA reads TGTGCCAGCTTTCAGGAGGGCTATGGCTACACCTTC. The chain uses TRBV25-1 and TRBJ1-2; D is ambiguous. CDR3 length: 12 amino acids. CDR1 is MGHDK and CDR2 is SYGVNS in the germline V gene. Trimming pared 8 bases from V and 4 bases from J, leaving 11 bases between.

V and J are TRBV19 and TRBJ2-1, with 7 bases aligning to TRBD2. Germline lookup yields CDR1 LNHDA and CDR2 SQIVND (reference sequence). Losses at the gene ends were 5 bases for V and 9 bases for J; bases not matched to a gene: 16. The CDR3 spans 16 residues. The CDR3 is CASSPPTGAGLIEQFF. The CDR3 nucleotides read TGTGCCAGTAGTCCCCCGACTGGAGCGGGATTGATTGAGCAGTTCTTC.

This chain links TRBV4-3 with TRBJ2-1; D possibly corresponds to TRBD1 (5 bases). Germline CDR1 reads LGHNA; CDR2 reads YSLEER. The CDR3 spans 14 residues. Deletions cut 0 bases from V and 9 bases from J, with 12 bases between. CDR3 nucleotides: TGCGCCAGCAGCCAAGAAAGGTCCCAGGGTGAGCAGTTCTTC. It specifies CASSQERSQGEQFF.

The chain recombines TRBV5-1 with TRBJ1-5; 10 bases fit TRBD1. CDR3 size: 15 residues. The trim removed 5 bases at V and 1 base at J, leaving 3 bases unmatched. Germline V CDR1 and CDR2: SGHRS, YFSETQ. The CDR3 reads CASSKDRGSNQPQHF. The CDR3 nucleotides read TGCGCCAGCAGTAAGGACAGGGGGAGCAATCAGCCCCAGCATTTT. Together with reference TRBV5-1 and TRBJ1-5, the CDR3 gives the full variable domain: KAGVTQTPRYLIKTRGQQVTLSCSPISGHRSVSWYQQTPGQGLQFLFEYFSETQRNKGNFPGRFSGRQFSNSRSEMNVSTLELGDSALYLCASSKDRGSNQPQHFGDGTRLSIL.

V is TRBV11-2 and J is TRBJ2-7, with D possibly TRBD2 on 6 matching bases. Per germline, CDR1 SGHAT and CDR2 FQNNGV. The CDR3 loop spans 15 amino acids. The ends were cut back, 5 bases at V and 7 bases at J, with 21 bases in the middle. CDR3 sequence (DNA): TGTGCCAGCAGCCGGCTTGGAGGGACCAGAGGGGAGCAGTACTTC. This encodes CASSRLGGTRGEQYF. The whole variable domain, filled in from reference TRBV11-2 and TRBJ2-7, reads EAGVAQSPRYKIIEKRQSVAFWCNPISGHATLYWYQQILGQGPKLLIQFQNNGVVDDSQLPKDRFSAERLKGVDSTLKIQPAKLEDSAVYLCASSRLGGTRGEQYFGPGTRLTVT.

The rearrangement links TRBV7-6 to TRBJ2-1, with D maybe TRBD2 (6 bases). Trimming shortened V by 5 bases and J by 8 bases, and 13 bases separated the two germline ends. Germline V gives CDR1 SGHVS, CDR2 FNYEAQ. There are 13 residues in the CDR3. The CDR3 nucleotides are TGTGCCAGCAGCCGGGAGTTCGGGGATGAGCAGTTCTTC. Amino acid sequence: CASSREFGDEQFF.

This clone came up many times. CDR3 DNA sequence: TGTGCCACCAGCAGAGACAGGGGGCGCGACTCTATCGAGCAGTACTTC. Amino acids: CATSRDRGRDSIEQYF. This chain links TRBV15 with TRBJ2-7; 8 positions match TRBD1. The V and J ends lost 0 bases and 6 bases, in that order; junction bases with no gene match: 10. Germline loops: CDR1 LNHNV, CDR2 YYDKDF (reference sequence). The CDR3 is 16 residues long.

J is TRBJ2-2 and V is TRBV4-3; TRBD1 agrees at 8 bases. V shed 4 bases and J 2 bases; nucleotides not matched to a gene: 9. The CDR3 contains 17 residues. CDR1 and CDR2 from the germline V gene are LGHNA and YSLEER. Written as DNA, the CDR3 is TGCGCCAGCAGCCCAGGGGGCACTAGCAGAAACACCGGGGAGCTGTTTTTT. Translated: CASSPGGTSRNTGELFF.

The chain has TRBV10-3 and TRBJ2-7; D ambiguous. Trimming pared 10 bases from V and 7 bases from J, leaving 17 bases between. This CDR3 region has 12 residues. Germline V CDR1 and CDR2: ENHRY, SYGVKD. The CDR3 bases are TGTGCCACCCGGACGGATTTGTGGGAGCAGTACTTC. Protein sequence: CATRTDLWEQYF.

There are a few counts of this clone. This sequence joins TRBV5-8 and TRBJ2-3; D possibly corresponds to TRBD2 (5 bases). Trimming shortened V by 0 bases and J by 2 bases, and 10 bases separated the two germline ends. Germline-derived CDR1 and CDR2 are SGHTS and YDEGEE. This CDR3 has 15 residues. For the CDR3, the DNA is TGTGCCAGCAGCTTGGGGTACGGGAACACAGATACGCAGTATTTT. This translates into CASSLGYGNTDTQYF.

This rearrangement joins TRBV10-3 to TRBJ2-1; possibly TRBD2 for D (6 bases). Germline CDR1 reads ENHRY; CDR2 reads SYGVKD. V was clipped by 6 bases and J by 3 bases, with 18 bases between them. The CDR3 runs 16 residues. Here the CDR3 DNA reads TGTGCCATCAGCCAGCTAGCGCCCAGGATCTACAATGAGCAGTTCTTC. Protein product: CAISQLAPRIYNEQFF.

The gene calls are TRBV5-4 and TRBJ2-3; D remains ambiguous. V was trimmed by 5 bases and J by 0 bases, leaving 16 bases between them. The CDR3 extends over 16 amino acids. Germline loops: CDR1 SGHNT, CDR2 YYREEE (reference sequence). This chain's CDR3 is CASRSGPTTSTDTQYF. CDR3 nucleotide sequence: TGTGCCAGCAGGTCGGGTCCTACAACTAGCACAGATACGCAGTATTTT.

V and J are TRBV4-1 and TRBJ2-3; D could derive from TRBD1 or TRBD2 (5 bases each). This CDR3 has 16 residues. CDR1 is MGHRA, CDR2 YSYEKL, per germline. Trimming removed 1 base from V and 2 bases from J, with 13 bases in between. As DNA, the CDR3 is TGCGCCAGCAGCCAAGGGGAATGGGGGACCACAGATACGCAGTATTTT. Translated: CASSQGEWGTTDTQYF.

This clone appeared once. The rearrangement links TRBV29-1 to TRBJ1-4, with 7 bases identical to TRBD1. Unmatched junction bases numbered 9, after V lost 8 bases and J lost 6 bases. Per the germline V gene, CDR1 is SQVTM and CDR2 is ANQGSEA. This CDR3 spans 13 amino acids. The DNA for the CDR3 is TGCAGCCCCAGGGGTACAGGGGATGAAAAACTGTTTTTT. Protein product: CSPRGTGDEKLFF.

V gene TRBV7-2 combines with J gene TRBJ2-7; 9 positions match TRBD2. The CDR3 totals 14 residues. Germline CDR1 reads SGHTA; CDR2 reads FQGNSA. The junction had 3 bases not matched to a gene; V was cut back by 0 bases and J by 6 bases. The CDR3, as DNA: TGTGCCAGCAGCTTAGCGGGACTAGCATCCGAGCAGTACTTC. Residues: CASSLAGLASEQYF.

This sequence joins TRBV28 and TRBJ1-5; D not certain. V lost 3 bases and J 7 bases, leaving 13 bases between the germline ends. The germline gives CDR1 MDHEN, CDR2 SYDVKM. This CDR3 has 14 amino acids. Written as DNA, the CDR3 is TGTGCCAGCAGTTTGTTGCAGTCGGTCCAGCCCCAGCATTTT. This gives the protein CASSLLQSVQPQHF.

The V gene is TRBV6-5, the J gene TRBJ2-7, with 8 bases identical to TRBD2. CDR1 and CDR2 from the germline V gene are MNHEY and SVGAGI. The CDR3 is made up of 13 amino acids. V shed 6 bases, J shed 6 bases, and the junction held 7 bases outside the gene matches. CDR3 amino acids: CASRPSGSGEQYF. The DNA of the CDR3 is TGTGCCAGCAGACCAAGCGGGAGTGGCGAGCAGTACTTC.

This chain joins TRBV11-2 and TRBJ1-2, with D perhaps matching TRBD1 (5 bases). V lost 4 bases and J 5 bases, leaving 17 bases between the germline ends. The CDR3 is 15 amino acids. Germline CDR1 SGHAT, CDR2 FQNNGV. This chain's CDR3 is CASSSLGGARYGYTF. The DNA for the CDR3 is TGTGCCAGCAGCTCATTAGGAGGGGCGCGATATGGCTACACCTTC. The full variable domain, in which reference TRBV11-2 and TRBJ1-2 provide the parts outside the CDR3, is EAGVAQSPRYKIIEKRQSVAFWCNPISGHATLYWYQQILGQGPKLLIQFQNNGVVDDSQLPKDRFSAERLKGVDSTLKIQPAKLEDSAVYLCASSSLGGARYGYTFGSGTRLTVV.

The gene calls are TRBV7-3 and TRBJ2-1; D ambiguous. CDR3 length equals 18 residues. Germline CDR1 is SGHTA and CDR2 is FQGTGA. Trimming pared 1 base from V and 3 bases from J, leaving 19 bases between. CDR3 in DNA: TGTGCCAGCAGCTTAAACTGGGTGGGCAGGCAGAACTACAATGAGCAGTTCTTC. This encodes CASSLNWVGRQNYNEQFF.

The V gene is TRBV7-2, the J gene TRBJ1-2; no reliable D call. The ends were cut back, 5 bases at V and 3 bases at J, with 7 bases in the middle. The CDR3 is 12 amino acids. The germline CDR1 and CDR2 sequences are SGHTA and FQGNSA. In DNA, the CDR3 is TGTGCCAGCAGCCCGGACGACTATGGCTACACCTTC. Translated, it gives CASSPDDYGYTF. Looking up the rest from reference TRBV7-2 and TRBJ1-2 gives the full variable domain: GAGVSQSPSNKVTEKGKDVELRCDPISGHTALYWYRQSLGQGLEFLIYFQGNSAPDKSGLPSDRFSAERTGGSVSTLTIQRTQQEDSAVYLCASSPDDYGYTFGSGTRLTVV.

The chain has TRBV9 and TRBJ2-3, with 15 bases fitting TRBD2. Germline V gene sequence: CDR1 SGDLS, CDR2 YYNGEE. Trimming removed 4 bases from V and 4 bases from J; junction bases left unmatched: 7. CDR3 length: 17 residues. The CDR3 loop is CASSTGLAGGGSDTQYF. CDR3 in DNA: TGTGCCAGCAGCACCGGACTAGCGGGAGGGGGGTCAGATACGCAGTATTTT.

This clone has a handful of counts. J is TRBJ2-2 and V is TRBV10-2; no clear D gene. V was cut by 6 bases and J by 0 bases, with 8 bases left in between. CDR1 WSHSY and CDR2 SAAADI come from the germline V gene. The CDR3 sequence is 14 residues long. The CDR3 reads CASRTGPNTGELFF. The CDR3 region has the DNA TGCGCCAGCAGGACCGGGCCGAACACCGGGGAGCTGTTTTTT.

This chain links TRBV2 with TRBJ1-1; no firm D call. Trimming took off 0 bases at V and 7 bases at J, with 9 bases between the two ends. The CDR3 contains 13 residues. CDR1 and CDR2 from the germline V gene are SNHLY and FYNNEI. CDR3 nucleotide sequence: TGTGCCAGCAGTGAAGCGCTGACCTTTGAAGCTTTCTTT. Translation gives CASSEALTFEAFF.

The CDR3 sequence is CASSLHQGALSTEAFF. The CDR3 coding sequence is TGTGCCAGCAGCCTCCACCAGGGGGCACTGTCCACTGAAGCTTTCTTT. The chain couples TRBV5-4 to TRBJ1-1; TRBD1 matches 8 bases. The CDR3 has 16 residues. With V trimmed by 4 bases and J by 4 bases, 12 bases remained unmatched. Germline V gene lookup returns CDR1 SGHNT and CDR2 YYREEE (reference sequence).

This chain connects TRBV11-2 to TRBJ2-1; unclear D gene. Trimming cost V 2 bases and J 0 bases, with 8 bases left between them. This CDR3 has 15 residues. Germline V gene lookup returns CDR1 SGHAT and CDR2 FQNNGV. The CDR3 DNA is TGTGCCAGCAGCTTATGGTCGAGCTCCTACAATGAGCAGTTCTTC. Protein product: CASSLWSSSYNEQFF.

The V and J genes are TRBV28 and TRBJ2-3, with 7 bases fitting TRBD2. The V gene end was trimmed by 3 bases and the J gene end by 3 bases; junction bases not matched to a gene: 9. Germline loops: CDR1 MDHEN, CDR2 SYDVKM. The CDR3 contains 16 residues. The CDR3 nucleotides read TGTGCCAGCAGTTTTCCGGGCGGGGGTGTGACAGATACGCAGTATTTT. Translation: CASSFPGGGVTDTQYF.

This clone showed up just a few times. The chain couples TRBV15 to TRBJ2-3, with TRBD2 as a possible D gene (6 bases). The ends were cut back, 2 bases at V and 5 bases at J, with 17 bases in the middle. Germline values: CDR1 LNHNV, CDR2 YYDKDF (reference sequence). CDR3 length: 16 residues. The CDR3 DNA sequence: TGTGCCACCAGCAGACACCGGAGGGGATCTGGAGATACGCAGTATTTT. It encodes CATSRHRRGSGDTQYF.